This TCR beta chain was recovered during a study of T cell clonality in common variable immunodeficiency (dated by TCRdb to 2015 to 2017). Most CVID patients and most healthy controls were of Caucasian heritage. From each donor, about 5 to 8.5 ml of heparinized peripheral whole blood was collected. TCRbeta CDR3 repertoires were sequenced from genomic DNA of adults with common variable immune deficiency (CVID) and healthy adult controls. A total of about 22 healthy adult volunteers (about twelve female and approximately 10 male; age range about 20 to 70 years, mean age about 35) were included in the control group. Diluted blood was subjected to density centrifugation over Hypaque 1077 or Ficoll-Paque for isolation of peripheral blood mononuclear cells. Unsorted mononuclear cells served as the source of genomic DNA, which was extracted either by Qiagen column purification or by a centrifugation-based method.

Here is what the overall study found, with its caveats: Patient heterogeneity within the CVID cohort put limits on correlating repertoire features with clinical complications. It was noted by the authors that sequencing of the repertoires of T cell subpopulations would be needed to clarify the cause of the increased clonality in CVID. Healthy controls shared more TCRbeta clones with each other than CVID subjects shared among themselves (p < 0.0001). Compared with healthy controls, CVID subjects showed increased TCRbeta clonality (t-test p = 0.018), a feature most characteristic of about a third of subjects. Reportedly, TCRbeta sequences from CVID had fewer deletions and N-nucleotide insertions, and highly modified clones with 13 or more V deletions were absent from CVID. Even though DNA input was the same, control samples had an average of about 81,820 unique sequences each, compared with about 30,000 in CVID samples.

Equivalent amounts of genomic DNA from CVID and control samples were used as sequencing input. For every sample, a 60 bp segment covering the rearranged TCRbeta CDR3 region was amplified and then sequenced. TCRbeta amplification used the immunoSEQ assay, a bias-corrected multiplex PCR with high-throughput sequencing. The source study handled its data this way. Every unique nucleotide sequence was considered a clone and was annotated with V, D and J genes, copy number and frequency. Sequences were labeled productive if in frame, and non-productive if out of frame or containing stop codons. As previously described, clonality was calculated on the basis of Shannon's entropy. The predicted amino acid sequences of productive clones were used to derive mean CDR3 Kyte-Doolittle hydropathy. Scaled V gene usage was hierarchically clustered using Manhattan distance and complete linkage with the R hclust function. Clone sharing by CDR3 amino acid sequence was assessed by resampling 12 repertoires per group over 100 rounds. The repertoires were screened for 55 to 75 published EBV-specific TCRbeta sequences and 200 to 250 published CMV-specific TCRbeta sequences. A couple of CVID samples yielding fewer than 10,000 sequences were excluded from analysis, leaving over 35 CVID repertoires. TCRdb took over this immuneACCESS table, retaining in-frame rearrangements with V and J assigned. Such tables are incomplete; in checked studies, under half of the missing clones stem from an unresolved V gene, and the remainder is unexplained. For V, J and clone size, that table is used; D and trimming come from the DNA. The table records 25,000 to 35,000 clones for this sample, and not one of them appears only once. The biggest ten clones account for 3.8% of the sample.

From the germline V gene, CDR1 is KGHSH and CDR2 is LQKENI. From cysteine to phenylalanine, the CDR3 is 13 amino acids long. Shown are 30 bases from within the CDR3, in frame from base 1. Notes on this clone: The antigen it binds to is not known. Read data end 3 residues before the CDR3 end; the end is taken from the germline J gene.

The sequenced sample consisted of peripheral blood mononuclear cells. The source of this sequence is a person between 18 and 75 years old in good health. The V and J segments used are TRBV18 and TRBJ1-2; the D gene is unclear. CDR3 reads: CASSRDYTDTYTF. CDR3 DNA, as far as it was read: TGTGCCAGCTCACGAGACTACACAGATACC. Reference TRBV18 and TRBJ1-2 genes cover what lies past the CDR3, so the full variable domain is NAGVMQNPRHLVRRRGQEARLRCSPMKGHSHVYWYRQLPEEGLKFMVYLQKENIIDESGMPKERFSAEFPKEGPSILRIQQVVRGDSAAYFCASSRDYTDTYTFGSGTRLTVV.